This TCR beta chain was captured in a study of T cell clusters in autoimmune cytopenias (dated by TCRdb to about 2019). Some background on the complete study: Healthy donor controls had a mean age of around 52 years and a median age of approximately 62 years, with about 50% of the 43 female. The comparison group for autoimmune hepatitis repertoires was 20 to 25 healthy donors matched for age and sex. In autoimmune cytopenia patients, peripheral blood TRB and IGH repertoires were sequenced during active disease and over treatment follow-up, together with healthy, CLL and autoimmune hepatitis controls. The goal of the study was to determine whether autoimmune cytopenia patients have a disease-specific immune repertoire signature that could serve as a blood-based biomarker. For primary cytopenia, 25 age-matched healthy donors were used as controls, and for secondary cytopenia, around 15 age-matched CLL patients were used as controls. A median TRB sequencing depth of around 53,000 reads per sample was reached, and a median of roughly 2,300 distinct TRB clonotypes per sample was obtained.

TRB amplification used 200 to 250 ng of peripheral blood genomic DNA, tens of thousands of genome equivalents, per sample. TRB rearrangements were amplified by multiplex PCR using a touch-down protocol with TRB-A and TRB-B primer pools mixed in one tube. Illumina adapters and sample indices were added to the amplicons through two consecutive PCR reactions using Phusion HS II polymerase. Amplicons were gel-purified with the NucleoSpin Gel and PCR Clean-up kit, then quantified by Qubit and quality-checked on an Agilent 2100 Bioanalyzer. Libraries were sequenced on an Illumina MiSeq using 600-cycle, single-indexed, paired-end runs. In the source study's methods: MiXCR version 2.1.12, together with the default MiXCR reference library, was used to align and assemble the TRB reads. A clone was defined by each unique CDR3 nucleotide sequence, and the analysis included only productive sequences supported by at least two reads. Alpha-parameterized diversity profiles (alpha 0 to 5), including the Shannon (alpha 1) and Simpson (alpha 2) indices, were computed with an R script to assess repertoire diversity. The tcR package was used to compute combinatorial TRB VJ usage, and cohorts were compared on this usage by principal component analysis with ade4. TCRbeta CDR3s were clustered with GLIPH on cohort pairs matched by age and read depth, and cluster frequencies were compared by Wilcoxon test. After reprocessing by TCRdb, each CDR3 protein sequence is one entry, and no DNA is given. TCRdb's processing, not the study's, gives the V and J calls here. The sample table gives about 6,400 distinct CDR3 sequences. The ten biggest clones cover around 60% of the sample.

The full study reports these points: TRB repertoire shifts, with less even repertoires observed in secondary cytopenia and CLL, were mostly attributed to lymphoma bias rather than autoimmunity. The T cell clusters were only ever defined in silico, so experimental validation of their functional role was still needed. In the comparison of secondary cytopenia with CLL, the cluster-lack signature was not observed, apparently because the dominant lymphoma-associated repertoire masked the signature. The GLIPH analysis suggested a lack of physiological T cell clusters in primary autoimmune cytopenia patients, since some 50 clusters were exclusive to healthy donors whereas over 15 were exclusive to patients. Compared with active autoimmune hepatitis patients, healthy donors had almost three times as many exclusive TRB clusters, a finding consistent with an autoimmunity-wide signature.

This clonotype is medium-sized (0.01 to 0.1%), judged from its frequency; no count is recorded. It has no known antigen specificity. The CDR3 contains 13 residues, cysteine and phenylalanine counted. The record lacks a DNA sequence. CDR1 and CDR2, looked up from the germline V gene, are MNHNS and SASEGT. The sample also formed part of further work on T cell repertoires in aging, cancer and after chemotherapy. That second publication adds: Donors were distributed across six age groups ranging from 30 or younger to 70 or older, with at least three individuals included per group. Healthy donor control TCR repertoires were recorded over several months to years and showed clear clonal overlap across re-sampling. The full dataset contained 9.1 million or so TCR reads. Significantly lower blood TCR diversity and higher clonality were observed in untreated patients with hematological or solid cancers than in age-matched healthy donors. In healthy donors, the drop in TCR diversity with age came mainly from a loss of richness, whereas in cancer patients a loss of evenness also played a part. An increase in median generation probability over the chemotherapy interval was observed in both cancer cohorts, suggesting that the repertoire was reconstituted through rebound thymic output. According to the authors, the repertoire data do not allow conclusions to be drawn about immunological memory after chemotherapy. To look at immunoaging and at how T cells reconstitute after chemotherapy, the study profiled TCR beta repertoires in peripheral blood from both healthy donors and cancer patients. A cohort of some 210 cancer patients (94 with hematological and approximately 120 with solid cancers) was assembled, and 95 to 100 healthy donors were included as a reference group. TRB sequences were processed with MiXCR versions 2.12 and 3.0.5. Repertoire metrics included Shannon diversity, evenness, clonality (one minus evenness), and alpha-parameterized diversity profiles from alpha 0 to 5. The IGoR algorithm was used to calculate generation probabilities of clones in the paired pre- and post-chemotherapy samples.

This sequence was found in a human donor in good health. Sequencing was done on a sample of peripheral blood. Here the chain combines TRBV6-1 and TRBJ1-1. The CDR3 is CASSEAFHTEAFF.